The clone carrying this TCR beta chain is a singleton in its sample. Its antigen is as yet unknown. This specimen belongs to a study of T cell clonotyping in hematopoietic cell transplantation. Assay: immunoSEQ multiplex PCR; the TCRdb copy retains only in-frame clones and omits some. The data contain 17,000 or so clones, 85% to 90% of them singletons. The V end lost 0 bases, the J end lost 5 bases, and 19 bases lay between the germline ends. The CDR3 covers 17 residues. Looked up from germline, CDR1 is SGHRS and CDR2 is YFSETQ. General study points: Pathologically expanded recipient clonotypes increased progressively from day 30 to day 180 as diversity fell.

The source material was peripheral blood mononuclear cells. The chain links TRBV5-1 to TRBJ2-3; D is possibly TRBD1 (5 bases). The sequence was collected from a man in his fifties in good health. Some clones in this sample may be carry-over from other donors' samples. The CDR3 loop reads CASSLVGPGLPIDTQYF. For the CDR3, the DNA is TGCGCCAGCAGCTTGGTGGGGCCGGGCCTACCCATAGATACGCAGTATTTT.